This passage covers 24 T cell receptor beta chains from one sample sequenced in a study of molecular identifiers for immune sequencing clone quantification. TCRdb called the PCR reads again in MiXCR, with one record for every CDR3 protein. The table includes roughly 630,000 distinct CDR3 sequences, less than 30% detected once. The sample comprised naive CD8+ T cells from blood, with Jurkat cell RNA spiked in. Subset of the sample: FACS-sorted CD8+CD4-CCR7+CD45RA+ naive T cells. Every receptor here comes from a human donor in good health. Some libraries in this study had Jurkat cell RNA spiked in.

In its sample, this clonotype was seen once. One junction end disagrees with the germline gene, perhaps due to a read error. CDR3 sequence reads: CASSRDAYTSYELYF. DNA for the CDR3: TGTGCCAGCAGTAGGGACGCCTACACCTCCTACGAGCTGTACTTC. V usage is TRBV5-8 and J usage is TRBJ2-7; D may match TRBD1 or TRBD2 (5 bases each). The CDR3 length is 15 residues. CDR1 SGHTS and CDR2 YDEGEE come from the germline V gene.

This clonotype showed up many times. The chain has TRBV4-3 and TRBJ2-1, with TRBD2 matching over 14 bases. There are 16 residues in the CDR3. Unmatched junction bases numbered 7, after V lost 4 bases and J lost 8 bases. Looked up from germline, CDR1 is LGHNA and CDR2 is YSLEER. The CDR3 is CASSPETSGRAYEQFF. DNA of the CDR3: TGCGCCAGCAGCCCAGAGACTAGCGGGAGGGCCTATGAGCAGTTCTTC.

There are many counts of this clonotype. The rearrangement joins TRBV6-2 or TRBV6-3 to TRBJ2-3, with a tentative D call TRBD1 (6 bases). V was shortened by 5 bases and J by 0 bases, with 9 bases between the two germline ends. The CDR3 length is 14 residues. Germline CDR1 is MNHEY and CDR2 is SVGEGT. The CDR3 DNA reads TGTGCCAGCAGTCATGGACAGAGCACAGATACGCAGTATTTT. Protein sequence: CASSHGQSTDTQYF.

Only a few counts were recorded for this clonotype. The V and J genes are TRBV5-4 and TRBJ2-1; 7 nucleotides align to TRBD1. Trimming at V came to 0 bases and at J to 0 bases, leaving 6 bases not matched to a gene. From germline, CDR1 is SGHNT and CDR2 YYREEE (reference sequence). The CDR3 is 17 amino acids. The CDR3 is CASSLDRGQVSYNEQFF. Written as DNA, the CDR3 is TGTGCCAGCAGCTTGGATCGAGGACAGGTCTCCTACAATGAGCAGTTCTTC.

The chain couples TRBV30 to TRBJ2-7; D is possibly TRBD1 (6 bases). Germline lookup yields CDR1 GTSNPN and CDR2 SVGIG (reference sequence). This CDR3 region has 12 residues. Trimming took off 4 bases at V and 6 bases at J, with 13 bases between the two ends. CDR3 amino acids: CAWTTGGGEQYF. DNA of the CDR3: TGTGCCTGGACGACAGGAGGTGGCGAGCAGTACTTC.

V and J are TRBV9 and TRBJ1-4; D gene unclear. Trimming left V 0 bases short and J 16 bases short, with 19 bases between. This CDR3 has 14 amino acids. Per germline, CDR1 SGDLS and CDR2 YYNGEE. In nucleotides, the CDR3 is TGTGCCAGCAGCGTAGATGGAGGTCGAGAAGAACCGTTTTTT. Translated, it gives CASSVDGGREEPFF.

The chain couples TRBV12-3 or TRBV12-4 to TRBJ2-1; 8 bases match TRBD2. Trimming removed 3 bases from V and 1 base from J; junction bases left unmatched: 11. The length of the CDR3 is 18 residues. The CDR3 DNA follows: TGTGCCAGCAGTTTGATAAGCGGGGGCGTTCCATCCTACAATGAGCAGTTCTTC. Residues: CASSLISGGVPSYNEQFF.

In this sample, this clonotype turned up many times. The chain joins TRBV28 to TRBJ2-4; no definite D call. There are 13 residues in the CDR3. Per the germline V gene, CDR1 is MDHEN and CDR2 is SYDVKM. The germline V and J ends were trimmed by 3 bases and 9 bases, with 12 bases remaining between them. The CDR3 spells CASSLGAHSIQYF. CDR3 DNA: TGTGCCAGCAGTTTGGGTGCCCACTCCATTCAGTACTTC. The full variable domain, in which reference TRBV28 and TRBJ2-4 provide the parts outside the CDR3, is DVKVTQSSRYLVKRTGEKVFLECVQDMDHENMFWYRQDPGLGLRLIYFSYDVKMKEKGDIPEGYSVSREKKERFSLILESASTNQTSMYLCASSLGAHSIQYFGAGTRLSVL.

The chain is built from TRBV12-3 or TRBV12-4 and TRBJ2-7, with unresolved D. Trimming stripped 4 bases from V and 6 bases from J, with 22 bases between. This CDR3 is built from 16 residues. The CDR3 DNA follows: TGTGCCAGCAGTTCACAAACACGGGTCCACCTCGGCGAGCAGTACTTC. It is translated as CASSSQTRVHLGEQYF.

This clonotype was recorded a few times. V and J are TRBV12-3 or TRBV12-4 and TRBJ1-4; no clear D gene. The CDR3 spans 14 residues. V shed 8 bases and J shed 8 bases, with 18 bases lying between them. The DNA for the CDR3 is TGTGCCAGCGGTATTATCGGTCCTAGCGAAAAACTGTTTTTT. Encoded protein: CASGIIGPSEKLFF.

This clonotype was recorded many times. The rearrangement links TRBV6-5 to TRBJ1-1; the D is unclear. The V end was cut by 0 bases, the J end by 7 bases, with 3 bases between. In germline, CDR1 is MNHEY, CDR2 SVGAGI. The CDR3 covers 11 residues. CDR3 residues: CASSYSDEAFF. Here the CDR3 DNA reads TGTGCCAGCAGTTACTCGGATGAAGCTTTCTTT.

This clonotype has more than one count but fewer than ten. The germline gene is not matched at one end of the junction; a read error may be the cause. The V call is TRBV27, the J call TRBJ2-7, with TRBD2 identical over 7 bases. CDR3 length: 15 amino acids. Germline V gene data show CDR1 as MNHEY and CDR2 as SMNVEV (reference sequence). The CDR3 nucleotides are TGTGTCAGCAGTTTGGGAGGGACCCAAAATTACGAGCAGTACTTC. Its protein is CVSSLGGTQNYEQYF.

Note on this clonotype: Because it lacks the conserved phenylalanine or tryptophan at the end, this CDR3 is likely a read error. The CDR3 region is CASSIDGTPYEQYY. The DNA of the CDR3 is TGTGCCAGCAGTATTGACGGTACGCCCTACGAGCAGTACTAC. The chain is built from TRBV6-5 and TRBJ2-7; D remains unclear. The CDR3 extends over 14 amino acids. V was pared by 5 bases and J by 2 bases, with 13 bases between. Germline V CDR1 and CDR2: MNHEY, SVGAGI.

This clonotype was seen ten or more times. The chain joins TRBV28 to TRBJ2-7; 8 bases map to TRBD2. This CDR3 has 15 amino acids. Germline V gene sequence: CDR1 MDHEN, CDR2 SYDVKM. V gave up 3 bases and J gave up 4 bases; unmatched junction bases: 8. The CDR3 protein is CASSFLEAGDYEQYF. The CDR3 nucleotides read TGTGCCAGCAGTTTTTTAGAAGCGGGGGATTACGAGCAGTACTTC.

This clonotype was observed a few times. V usage is TRBV4-3 and J usage is TRBJ1-1, with TRBD1 identical over 7 bases. CDR1 and CDR2 from the germline V gene are LGHNA and YSLEER. The CDR3 is made up of 17 amino acids. The V segment lost 0 bases and the J segment 5 bases; nucleotides outside the gene matches: 12. For the CDR3, the DNA is TGCGCCAGCAGCCAAGATTCTCTACGGACAGGAGGGACTGAAGCTTTCTTT. It yields the protein CASSQDSLRTGGTEAFF.

In this sample, this clonotype turned up a few times. The chain couples TRBV6-2 or TRBV6-3 to TRBJ1-1, with 7 bases identical to TRBD1. This CDR3 spans 16 amino acids. Germline loops: CDR1 MNHEY, CDR2 SVGEGT. Trimming cost V 8 bases and J 0 bases; bases outside gene matches: 12. CDR3 bases: TGTGCCAGCGCTATCTCCCGACAGGGAGTGAACACTGAAGCTTTCTTT. Translating it yields CASAISRQGVNTEAFF.

With respect to this clonotype: A read error may be the cause here, since a much bigger clone is one base away. The chain is built from TRBV2 and TRBJ1-2, with TRBD1 identical over 9 bases. The junction had 7 bases not matched to a gene; V was cut back by 1 base and J by 7 bases. The CDR3 spans 15 residues. Germline lookup yields CDR1 SNHLY and CDR2 FYNNEI. This CDR3 reads CASSEVGTGFCGYTF. The CDR3 nucleotides are TGTGCCAGCAGTGAAGTGGGGACAGGGTTCTGTGGCTACACCTTC.

This clonotype was picked up many times. The chain uses TRBV4-3 and TRBJ2-7; D is unresolved. The CDR3 spans 14 residues. With 0 bases removed from V and 7 bases from J, the gap between germline ends came to 13 bases. Germline CDR1 reads LGHNA; CDR2 reads YSLEER. The CDR3 protein is CASSQDRSSREQYF. The CDR3 nucleotides are TGCGCCAGCAGCCAAGATAGGTCTAGTCGGGAGCAGTACTTC.

This clonotype was counted many times. The chain uses TRBV11-2 and TRBJ2-7, with D perhaps matching TRBD1 (6 bases). Germline assignment: CDR1 SGHAT and CDR2 FQNNGV. The CDR3 spans 14 residues. Trimming pared 5 bases from V and 2 bases from J, leaving 13 bases between. The CDR3 loop is CASSLQGLTYEQYF. The CDR3 nucleotides are TGTGCCAGCAGCCTCCAGGGGCTGACCTACGAGCAGTACTTC. Using reference TRBV11-2 and TRBJ2-7 for the parts outside the CDR3, the full variable domain is EAGVAQSPRYKIIEKRQSVAFWCNPISGHATLYWYQQILGQGPKLLIQFQNNGVVDDSQLPKDRFSAERLKGVDSTLKIQPAKLEDSAVYLCASSLQGLTYEQYFGPGTRLTVT.

In this sample, this clonotype turned up many times. The V call is TRBV7-8, the J call TRBJ2-5; a weak D match, TRBD2 (5 bases). Trimming took 9 bases from V and 0 from J, leaving 14 bases between them. CDR1 and CDR2 from the germline V gene are SGHVS and FQNEAQ. This CDR3 contains 14 residues. The CDR3 DNA reads as TGTGCCAGTAATCTCGGGAACTACCAAGAGACCCAGTACTTC. This sequence encodes CASNLGNYQETQYF.

This clonotype occurred a few times. The chain combines TRBV9 with TRBJ1-1; D may be TRBD1 (5 bases). This CDR3 comprises 15 residues. Germline assignment: CDR1 SGDLS and CDR2 YYNGEE. The V end lost 4 bases, the J end lost 4 bases, and 17 bases lay between the germline ends. The CDR3 protein is CASSPTPGRGTEAFF. CDR3 DNA: TGTGCCAGCAGCCCGACCCCAGGGAGAGGCACTGAAGCTTTCTTT.

This rearrangement joins TRBV30 to TRBJ1-5; the D gene is possibly TRBD1 (5 bases). The length of the CDR3 is 13 residues. Germline V gene lookup returns CDR1 GTSNPN and CDR2 SVGIG (reference sequence). V was clipped by 5 bases and J by 2 bases, with 10 bases between them. The CDR3, as DNA: TGTGCCTGGGGAATAGGGGGCAATCAGCCCCAGCATTTT. Protein product: CAWGIGGNQPQHF.

There are many counts of this clonotype. This chain uses TRBV4-1 with TRBJ1-1; no reliable D call. Germline V gene sequence: CDR1 MGHRA, CDR2 YSYEKL. V was cut by 0 bases and J by 1 base, with 9 bases left in between. This CDR3 is 15 amino acids long. The CDR3 here is CASSQDEGTNTEAFF. In nucleotides, the CDR3 is TGCGCCAGCAGCCAAGATGAAGGCACGAACACTGAAGCTTTCTTT.

There are many counts of this clonotype. The chain couples TRBV4-3 to TRBJ2-6; D remains ambiguous. Germline CDR1 and CDR2: LGHNA and YSLEER. The V gene lost 4 bases and the J gene lost 0 bases, with 10 bases spanning the gap. The CDR3 extends over 16 amino acids. The CDR3 region is CASSLEQRSGANVLTF. In nucleotides, the CDR3 is TGCGCCAGCAGCCTAGAACAGCGCTCTGGGGCCAACGTCCTGACTTTC.